This T cell receptor (beta chain) was retrieved from a study of blood T cell repertoires in COVID-19. Across the whole study: The study drew acute and convalescent COVID-19 samples from the United States, Italy and Spain.

The V gene lost 1 base and the J gene lost 4 bases, with 10 bases spanning the gap. Germline V CDR1 and CDR2: SEHNR, FQNEAQ (reference sequence). The CDR3 loop spans 15 amino acids. Recovery meant two consecutive negative NP/OP PCR tests, professional clearance, or resolved symptoms. Per the original methods: The authors estimated nucleated cell counts from reference gene primer amplification. The assay was immunoSEQ multiplex PCR, and TCRdb's table has in-frame clones only and misses some. V, J and clone size are those of that table, while D and trimming were read from the DNA. The data show more than 150,000 clones, roughly 87% seen once.

This sequence joins TRBV7-9 and TRBJ2-2; a possible D gene is TRBD2 (6 bases). Sequenced input: PBMCs or T cells enriched from blood (not recorded which). The receptor's source is a woman aged 45 to 65 who had recovered from COVID-19. CDR3 region: CASSLGRAGTGELFF. For the CDR3, the DNA is TGTGCCAGCAGCTTAGGGAGGGCCGGCACCGGGGAGCTGTTTTTT.